This TCR beta chain was found in a study of graft-versus-host responses after intestinal transplantation. Study information: Recipients were given multivisceral, liver-intestinal, or isolated intestinal transplants. Every one of the recipients received anti-thymocyte globulin induction and afterwards took tacrolimus and steroids for about 3 years. Regarding the study as a whole: Those patients showing graft-donor T cell macrochimerism displayed high graft-versus-host to host-versus-graft clonal ratios in allografts. The marrow of recipients harbored GvH clones, and ileum or blood showed some of them first.

Germline trimming cut 5 bases from V and 5 bases from J; bases unmatched to any gene: 6. This CDR3 has 16 residues. Germline CDR1 LNHDA, CDR2 SQIVND (reference sequence). The protocol was immunoSEQ multiplex PCR, while the TCRdb copy is restricted to in-frame clones and leaves out a portion. This table holds roughly 99,000 clones, around 86% found once. On this clone: Its antigen is unidentified.

This clonotype originated in a human patient who received an intestinal transplant, so some T cells may come from the graft donor. The chain couples TRBV19 to TRBJ2-2; 12 nucleotides agree with TRBD2. The sequenced sample was PBMCs, obtained 255 days after intestinal transplant. As DNA, the CDR3 is TGTGCCAGTAGTCTTCGACTAGCGGGAGAGACCGGGGAGCTGTTTTTT. It yields the protein CASSLRLAGETGELFF.